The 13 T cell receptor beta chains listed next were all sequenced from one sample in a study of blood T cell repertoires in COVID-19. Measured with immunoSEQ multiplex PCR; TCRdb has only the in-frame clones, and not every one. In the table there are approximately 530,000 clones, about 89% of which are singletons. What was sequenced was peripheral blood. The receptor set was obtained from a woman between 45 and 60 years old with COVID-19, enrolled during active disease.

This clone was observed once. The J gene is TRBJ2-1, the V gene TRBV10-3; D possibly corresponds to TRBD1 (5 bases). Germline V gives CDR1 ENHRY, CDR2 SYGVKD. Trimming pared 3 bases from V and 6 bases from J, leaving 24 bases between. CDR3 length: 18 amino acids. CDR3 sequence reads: CAISEWAATDPSGNEQFF. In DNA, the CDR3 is TGTGCCATCAGTGAATGGGCGGCGACAGACCCCAGTGGCAATGAGCAGTTCTTC.

The CDR3 DNA reads as TGTGCCACCAGCTCCCCGGGCAGGGAGGGACTTTACGAGCAGTACTTC. It specifies CATSSPGREGLYEQYF. This chain uses TRBV15 with TRBJ2-7; 7 nucleotides align to TRBD2. CDR1 is LNHNV and CDR2 is YYDKDF in the germline V gene (reference sequence). J lost 4 bases, V lost 5 bases, and 14 bases had no gene match. CDR3 length: 16 amino acids. Complete variable domain (other parts from reference TRBV15 and TRBJ2-7): DAMVIQNPRYQVTQFGKPVTLSCSQTLNHNVMYWYQQKSSQAPKLLFHYYDKDFNNEADTPDNFQSRRPNTSFCFLDIRSPGLGDTAMYLCATSSPGREGLYEQYFGPGTRLTVT.

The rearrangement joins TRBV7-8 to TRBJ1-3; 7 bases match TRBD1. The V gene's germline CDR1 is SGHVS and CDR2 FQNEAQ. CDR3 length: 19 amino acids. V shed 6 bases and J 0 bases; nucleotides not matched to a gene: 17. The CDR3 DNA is TGTGCCAGCAGGGGGGGTGGGTTCGGACAGGCCAACTCTGGAAACACCATATATTTT. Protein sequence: CASRGGGFGQANSGNTIYF. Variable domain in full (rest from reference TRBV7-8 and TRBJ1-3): GAGVSQSPRYKVAKRGQDVALRCDPISGHVSLFWYQQALGQGPEFLTYFQNEAQLDKSGLPSDRFFAERPEGSVSTLKIQRTQQEDSAVYLCASRGGGFGQANSGNTIYFGEGSWLTVV.

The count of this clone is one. The CDR3 reads CASSPGTSGGAYADTQYF. The CDR3 DNA follows: TGTGCCAGCAGCCCTGGGACTAGCGGGGGGGCTTACGCAGATACGCAGTATTTT. The chain uses TRBV4-2 and TRBJ2-3; 16 positions agree with TRBD2. From germline, CDR1 is LGHNA and CDR2 YNFKEQ. The CDR3 covers 18 residues. Germline trimming cut 4 bases from V and 4 bases from J; bases unmatched to any gene: 8.

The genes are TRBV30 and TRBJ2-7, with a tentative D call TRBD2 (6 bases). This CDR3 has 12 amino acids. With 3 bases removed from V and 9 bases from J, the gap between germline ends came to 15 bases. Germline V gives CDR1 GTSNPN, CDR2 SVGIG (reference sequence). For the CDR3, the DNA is TGTGCCTGGAGCTCCTCGGGAGCAAGGCAGTACTTC. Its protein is CAWSSSGARQYF. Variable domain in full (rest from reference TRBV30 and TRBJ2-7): SQTIHQWPATLVQPVGSPLSLECTVEGTSNPNLYWYRQAAGRGLQLLFYSVGIGQISSEVPQNLSASRPQDRQFILSSKKLLLSDSGFYLCAWSSSGARQYFGPGTRLTVT.

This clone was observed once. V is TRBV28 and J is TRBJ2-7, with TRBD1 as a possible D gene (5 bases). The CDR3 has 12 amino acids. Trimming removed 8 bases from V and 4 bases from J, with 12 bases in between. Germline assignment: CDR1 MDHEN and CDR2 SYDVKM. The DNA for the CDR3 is TGTGCCAGCCGCAGGGCCGAGTACGAGCAGTACTTC. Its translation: CASRRAEYEQYF.

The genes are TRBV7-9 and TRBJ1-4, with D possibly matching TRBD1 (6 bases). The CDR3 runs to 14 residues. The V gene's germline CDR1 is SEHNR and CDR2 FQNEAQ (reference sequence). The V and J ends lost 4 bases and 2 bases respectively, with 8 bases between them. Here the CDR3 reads CASSSGATNEKLFF. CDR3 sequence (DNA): TGTGCCAGCAGCTCAGGGGCTACTAATGAAAAACTGTTTTTT. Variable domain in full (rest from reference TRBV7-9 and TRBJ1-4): DTGVSQNPRHKITKRGQNVTFRCDPISEHNRLYWYRQTLGQGPEFLTYFQNEAQLEKSRLLSDRFSAERPKGSFSTLEIQRTEQGDSAMYLCASSSGATNEKLFFGSGTQLSVL.

The CDR3 DNA follows: TGTGCCAGCAGCTTGAGCGGGGGTGCCGGGGAGCTGTTTTTT. Translation: CASSLSGGAGELFF. The chain carries TRBV7-2 and TRBJ2-2; 8 bases agree with TRBD2. CDR3 length: 14 amino acids. The V and J ends lost 3 bases and 6 bases, in that order; junction bases with no gene match: 3. In germline, CDR1 is SGHTA, CDR2 FQGNSA.

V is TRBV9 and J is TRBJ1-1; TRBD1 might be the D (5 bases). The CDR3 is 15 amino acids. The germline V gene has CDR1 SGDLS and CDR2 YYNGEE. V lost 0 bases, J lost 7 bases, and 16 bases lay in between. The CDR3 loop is CASSVVAGSMGEAFF. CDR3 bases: TGTGCCAGCAGCGTAGTTGCAGGGTCGATGGGTGAAGCTTTCTTT.

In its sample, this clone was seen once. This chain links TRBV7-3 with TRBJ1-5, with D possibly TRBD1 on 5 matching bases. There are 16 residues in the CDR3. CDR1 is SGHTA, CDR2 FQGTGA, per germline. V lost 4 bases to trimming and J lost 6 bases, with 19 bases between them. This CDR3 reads CASSSPSAVGGQPQHF. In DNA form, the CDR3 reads TGTGCCAGCAGCTCACCCTCGGCGGTCGGGGGTCAGCCCCAGCATTTT.

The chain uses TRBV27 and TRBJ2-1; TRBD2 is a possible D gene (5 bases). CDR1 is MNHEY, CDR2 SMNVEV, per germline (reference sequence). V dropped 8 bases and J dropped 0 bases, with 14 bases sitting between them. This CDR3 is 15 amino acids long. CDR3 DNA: TGTGCCAGCGGGCCGGTGGGGAGCTCCTACAATGAGCAGTTCTTC. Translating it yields CASGPVGSSYNEQFF.

The CDR3 region is CSAPDREGYTF. The CDR3 DNA sequence: TGCAGTGCCCCGGACAGGGAGGGCTACACCTTC. This chain joins TRBV20-1 and TRBJ1-2, with 8 bases fitting TRBD1. The V and J ends lost 6 bases and 8 bases, in that order; junction bases with no gene match: 5. Per the germline V gene, CDR1 is DFQATT and CDR2 is SNEGSKA (reference sequence). The CDR3 has 11 residues.

For the CDR3, the DNA is TGTGCCAGCAGCTTAGGGGCAAACACCGGGGAGCTGTTTTTT. Amino acid sequence: CASSLGANTGELFF. The rearrangement joins TRBV7-8 to TRBJ2-2, with D unresolved. The CDR3 spans 14 residues. In germline, CDR1 is SGHVS, CDR2 FQNEAQ. V lost 1 base and J lost 2, with 5 bases in between.